Listed here are 19 T cell receptor beta chains from one sample, sequenced in a study of blood T cell repertoires in COVID-19. Data came from immunoSEQ multiplex PCR; TCRdb stores just in-frame clones and leaves some out. Here the sample spans 110,000 or so clones, 86% being singletons. The sequencing sample was made of peripheral blood. These receptors all come from a man in his 70s who had recovered from COVID-19.

The chain employs TRBV20-1 and TRBJ1-5; unclear D gene. This CDR3 comprises 13 residues. Germline V CDR1 and CDR2: DFQATT, SNEGSKA (reference sequence). V was trimmed by 3 bases and J by 0 bases, leaving 6 bases between them. In nucleotides, the CDR3 is TGCAGTGCTAGTTTCTCTAGCAATCAGCCCCAGCATTTT. Encoded protein: CSASFSSNQPQHF.

The chain couples TRBV28 to TRBJ1-1; D call uncertain. The CDR3 is made up of 15 amino acids. V was trimmed by 2 bases and J by 0 bases, leaving 10 bases between them. Germline CDR1 MDHEN, CDR2 SYDVKM. CDR3 bases: TGTGCCAGCAGTTTAGTTCAGGAGGTGAACACTGAAGCTTTCTTT. Its translation is CASSLVQEVNTEAFF.

This clone was seen more than once but under ten times. J is TRBJ2-7 and V is TRBV28; 7 nucleotides match TRBD2. Losses at the gene ends were 4 bases for V and 2 bases for J; bases not matched to a gene: 5. This CDR3 spans 14 amino acids. Germline V gene sequence: CDR1 MDHEN, CDR2 SYDVKM. The CDR3 nucleotides read TGTGCCAGCAGTTCCCTAGCGGAGGCCTACGAGCAGTACTTC. This codes for CASSSLAEAYEQYF.

The rearrangement links TRBV21-1 to TRBJ2-3; the listed D gene, TRBD1, was not tested against the DNA. TRBV21-1 is termed a pseudogene. The CDR3 runs to 15 residues. The CDR3 region has the DNA TGTGCCAGCAGCACCGGGACAGATAACACAGATACGCAGTATTTT. Encoded protein: CASSTGTDNTDTQYF.

The chain is built from TRBV2 and TRBJ1-4; TRBD1 agrees at 10 bases. V was clipped by 6 bases and J by 7 bases; unmatched bases: 5. This CDR3 has 14 amino acids. Germline-derived CDR1 and CDR2 are SNHLY and FYNNEI. The CDR3 loop reads CASRTGQGVEKLFF. The CDR3 coding sequence is TGTGCCAGCAGGACCGGACAGGGGGTTGAAAAACTGTTTTTT.

V and J are TRBV5-1 and TRBJ2-5, with D perhaps TRBD2 (6 bases). The germline V gene encodes CDR1 SGHRS and CDR2 YFSETQ. V was cut by 3 bases and J by 4 bases, with 13 bases left in between. The CDR3 totals 14 residues. CDR3 region: CASSSEGRAETQYF. CDR3 DNA sequence: TGCGCCAGCAGCTCGGAGGGGCGGGCAGAGACCCAGTACTTC.

The rearrangement uses TRBV2 and TRBJ1-1; unclear D gene. Germline-derived CDR1 and CDR2 are SNHLY and FYNNEI. The CDR3 consists of 16 residues. Trimming removed 6 bases at V and 5 bases at J, with 22 bases between. CDR3 loop: CASSVYGLQTGTEAFF. The CDR3 nucleotides are TGTGCCAGCAGCGTTTACGGACTCCAGACGGGGACTGAAGCTTTCTTT.

This clone has a single count. The chain uses TRBV7-8 and TRBJ2-7; 7 nucleotides agree with TRBD2. With 5 bases clipped from V and 0 bases from J, the junction kept 4 bases outside the gene matches. CDR3 length: 14 residues. The germline CDR1 and CDR2 sequences are SGHVS and FQNEAQ. The CDR3 reads CASSRSGSSYEQYF. The CDR3 DNA sequence: TGTGCCAGCAGCCGTAGCGGGTCCTCCTACGAGCAGTACTTC.

V usage is TRBV28 and J usage is TRBJ2-3; 9 bases match TRBD2. The CDR3 sequence is 16 residues long. The germline V gene encodes CDR1 MDHEN and CDR2 SYDVKM. The V gene end was trimmed by 6 bases and the J gene end by 1 base; junction bases not matched to a gene: 8. CDR3 region: CASRQSRLAGTDTQYF. The DNA of the CDR3 is TGTGCCAGCAGACAGAGCAGACTAGCGGGCACAGATACGCAGTATTTT. The entire variable domain, with the rest obtained from reference TRBV28 and TRBJ2-3, is as follows: DVKVTQSSRYLVKRTGEKVFLECVQDMDHENMFWYRQDPGLGLRLIYFSYDVKMKEKGDIPEGYSVSREKKERFSLILESASTNQTSMYLCASRQSRLAGTDTQYFGPGTRLTVL.

The chain carries TRBV27 and TRBJ1-2, with D possibly TRBD1 on 5 matching bases. Germline V gene sequence: CDR1 MNHEY, CDR2 SMNVEV (reference sequence). The CDR3 spans 18 residues. With 8 bases removed from V and 3 bases from J, the gap between germline ends came to 28 bases. The CDR3 DNA is TGTGCCAGCGCTAAATACGGAGCAGGGCCTCCTGGTCACTATGGCTACACCTTC. Its protein product is CASAKYGAGPPGHYGYTF.

The rearrangement uses TRBV11-2 and TRBJ2-2; perhaps TRBD1 as D (6 bases). V was cut by 0 bases and J by 7 bases, with 12 bases left in between. This CDR3 is built from 15 residues. Germline lookup yields CDR1 SGHAT and CDR2 FQNNGV. CDR3 nucleotide sequence: TGTGCCAGCAGCTTAGAGTGGCAGGGGATCGGGGAGCTGTTTTTT. It codes for CASSLEWQGIGELFF.

Details on this clone: Other DNA sequences from this sample encode an identical CDR3 as well. V and J are TRBV5-4 and TRBJ1-2, with 7 bases lining up with TRBD1. The V segment lost 3 bases and the J segment 2 bases; nucleotides outside the gene matches: 4. The CDR3 runs to 14 residues. Germline values: CDR1 SGHNT, CDR2 YYREEE (reference sequence). The CDR3 loop is CASSSGTANYGYTF. CDR3 DNA sequence: TGTGCCAGCAGCTCCGGGACAGCGAACTATGGCTACACCTTC.

The J gene is TRBJ1-4, the V gene TRBV18; 8 bases line up with TRBD1. The CDR3 runs 15 residues. Germline lookup yields CDR1 KGHSH and CDR2 LQKENI. J lost 3 bases, V lost 3 bases, and 3 bases had no gene match. CDR3 sequence reads: CASSPQGAANEKLFF. CDR3 coding DNA: TGTGCCAGCTCACCGCAGGGGGCAGCTAATGAAAAACTGTTTTTT.

This chain connects TRBV5-1 to TRBJ2-2; D might be TRBD2 (6 bases). The ends were cut back, 1 base at V and 7 bases at J, with 11 bases in the middle. Germline CDR1 is SGHRS and CDR2 is YFSETQ. There are 14 residues in the CDR3. CDR3 bases: TGCGCCAGCAGCTTGCTCCCGGGGGACGGGGAGCTGTTTTTT. Amino acid sequence: CASSLLPGDGELFF.

The CDR3 protein is CASSEQGSGNTIYF. The CDR3 bases are TGCGCCAGCAGCGAACAGGGCTCGGGAAACACCATATATTTT. V is TRBV5-1 and J is TRBJ1-3; D might be TRBD1 (6 bases). Per germline, CDR1 SGHRS and CDR2 YFSETQ. The CDR3 totals 14 residues. Trimming pared 4 bases from V and 4 bases from J, leaving 12 bases between.

V is TRBV6-2 or TRBV6-3 and J is TRBJ1-5; 11 bases line up with TRBD1. After removal of 5 bases from V and 6 bases from J, the junction contained 9 bases not matched to a gene. This CDR3 is built from 16 residues. Germline loops: CDR1 MNHEY, CDR2 SVGEGT. The DNA for the CDR3 is TGTGCCAGCAGTCCCCGGACAGGGGGCGCGGGTCAGCCCCAGCATTTT. This codes for CASSPRTGGAGQPQHF.

V usage is TRBV3-1 (or the pseudogene TRBV3-2) and J usage is TRBJ2-7; 11 bases line up with TRBD2. The junction had 8 bases not matched to a gene; V was cut back by 4 bases and J by 0 bases. The germline gives CDR1 LGHDT, CDR2 YNNKEL (reference sequence). The CDR3 spans 17 residues. CDR3 in amino acids: CASSRGTSGYLSYEQYF. CDR3 DNA: TGTGCCAGCAGCCGCGGGACTAGCGGATACCTCTCCTACGAGCAGTACTTC.

The chain recombines TRBV28 with TRBJ1-5; no reliable D call. Germline assignment: CDR1 MDHEN and CDR2 SYDVKM. V dropped 5 bases and J dropped 1 base, with 15 bases sitting between them. This CDR3 contains 16 residues. CDR3 sequence reads: CASSPHIVGSNQPQHF. In DNA form, the CDR3 reads TGTGCCAGCAGTCCCCACATAGTCGGGAGCAATCAGCCCCAGCATTTT. The entire variable domain, with the rest obtained from reference TRBV28 and TRBJ1-5, is as follows: DVKVTQSSRYLVKRTGEKVFLECVQDMDHENMFWYRQDPGLGLRLIYFSYDVKMKEKGDIPEGYSVSREKKERFSLILESASTNQTSMYLCASSPHIVGSNQPQHFGDGTRLSIL.

V is TRBV12-3 or TRBV12-4 and J is TRBJ1-2; D is possibly TRBD1 (5 bases). V was clipped by 5 bases and J by 3 bases, with 10 bases between them. The CDR3 contains 13 residues. CDR3 amino acids: CASSRAGHYGYTF. As DNA, the CDR3 is TGTGCCAGCAGTCGGGCAGGGCACTATGGCTACACCTTC.